This T cell receptor (beta chain) appears in the sequencing data of a study of blood T cell repertoires in COVID-19. For the study at large: Sites across the United States, Italy and Spain contributed samples from acute and convalescent COVID-19. In each case, the material was cDNA or gDNA derived from T cells, B-cell-depleted T cells, or PBMCs.

Trimming took 2 bases from V and 7 from J; bases not matched to a gene: 3. The CDR3 runs 15 residues. Germline CDR1 SGHKS, CDR2 YYEKEE (reference sequence). Study processing details: Estimation of nucleated cell counts relied on the amplification of reference gene primers. Produced via immunoSEQ multiplex PCR; TCRdb's table is partial and in-frame only. That table furnishes V, J and clone size, whereas the DNA furnished D and trimming. The profile shows under 85,000 clones, 82% of them singletons. This chain links TRBV5-5 with TRBJ1-6; TRBD1 matches at 10 bases. The sequenced material came from peripheral blood. The source is a middle-aged man with acute or convalescent COVID-19. In DNA form, the CDR3 reads TGTGCCAGCAGCTTCGGGGGACAGGGGAATTCACCCCTCCACTTT. Its protein product is CASSFGGQGNSPLHF.